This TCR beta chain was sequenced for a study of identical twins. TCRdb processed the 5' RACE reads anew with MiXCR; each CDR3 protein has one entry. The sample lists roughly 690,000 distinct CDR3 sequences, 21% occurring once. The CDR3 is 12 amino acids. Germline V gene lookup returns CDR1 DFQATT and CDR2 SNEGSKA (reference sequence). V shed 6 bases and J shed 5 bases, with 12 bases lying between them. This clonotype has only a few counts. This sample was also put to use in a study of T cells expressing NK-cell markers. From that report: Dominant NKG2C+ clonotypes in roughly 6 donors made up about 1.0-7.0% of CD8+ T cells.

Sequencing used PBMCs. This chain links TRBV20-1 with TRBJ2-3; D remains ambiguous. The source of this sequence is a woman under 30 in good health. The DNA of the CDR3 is TGCAGTGCAGCCGAGCTTCGAGATACGCAGTATTTT. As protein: CSAAELRDTQYF.